This T cell receptor (beta chain) was profiled in a study of Graves' ophthalmopathy and Graves' hyperthyroidism. Orbital computed tomography, thyroid ultrasound, TRAb, serum thyroxine and clinical symptoms formed the basis of diagnosis. Study results and limitations: Separation of ophthalmopathy from stable hyperthyroidism was achieved by a 13-signature model, at approximately 90% sensitivity and around 81% specificity. Blood also contained most of the expanded thyroid clonotypes above 0.001 frequency.

The length of the CDR3 is 16 residues. V lost 3 bases, J lost 6 bases, and 17 bases lay in between. Germline V gene lookup returns CDR1 SEHNR and CDR2 FQNEAQ (reference sequence). This clonotype was detected a few times. Its antigen is unknown. Scientists amplified the TCR beta CDR3 regions from RNA transcripts. HTBI primers primed a first-round RT-PCR, and a second-round multiplex PCR followed. TCRdb reprocessed the multiplex PCR reads with MiXCR, giving one entry per CDR3 protein. This table holds roughly 1.1 million distinct CDR3 sequences, 35% to 40% found once. The sequencing input was peripheral blood or thyroid tissue (not recorded which). This chain joins TRBV7-9 and TRBJ2-2; TRBD2 might be the D (6 bases). The source of this sequence is an adult man with Graves' hyperthyroidism. CDR3 nucleotide sequence: TGTGCCAGCAGCTTGACCGCGGGGTCATCCCCCGGGGAGCTGTTTTTT. Encoded protein: CASSLTAGSSPGELFF.